The 5 T cell receptor beta chains presented below share a single source sample, sequenced in a study of shared clonotypes between healthy human individuals. The repertoire was sequenced with immunoSEQ multiplex PCR; TCRdb's copy has only in-frame clones and lacks some. The data show around 430,000 clones, 75% to 85% seen once. The sequenced sample consisted of PBMCs. The receptors come from a woman aged 35 to 49 in good health. Some clones in this sample may be carry-over from other donors' samples.

In its sample, this clone was seen once. The same CDR3 arises from other DNA sequences in this sample as well. The chain employs TRBV7-2 and TRBJ2-7; D might be TRBD2 (6 bases). Between the trimmed V and J ends, which lost 1 base and 0 bases, there was a span of 10 bases. Germline lookup yields CDR1 SGHTA and CDR2 FQGNSA. This CDR3 comprises 15 residues. The chain's CDR3 is CASSLGGGISYEQYF. DNA of the CDR3: TGTGCCAGCAGCTTAGGCGGAGGGATCTCCTACGAGCAGTACTTC.

The CDR3 region is CASRPTENTGELFF. The CDR3 DNA reads TGTGCCAGCAGACCGACGGAGAACACCGGGGAGCTGTTTTTT. This rearrangement joins TRBV6-5 to TRBJ2-2; D gene uncertain. Trimming removed 6 bases from V and 1 base from J, with 9 bases in between. The CDR3 consists of 14 residues. Germline CDR1 MNHEY, CDR2 SVGAGI.

Comment on this clone: This sample includes further DNA sequences coding for the same CDR3. This chain's CDR3 is CASSVAGDSYNEQFF. As DNA, the CDR3 is TGTGCCAGCAGCGTAGCGGGGGACTCCTACAATGAGCAGTTCTTC. This sequence joins TRBV9 and TRBJ2-1; D might be TRBD2 (6 bases). CDR3 length: 15 amino acids. The germline gives CDR1 SGDLS, CDR2 YYNGEE. Trimming stripped 0 bases from V and 0 bases from J, with 7 bases between.

This clone was recorded a few times. J is TRBJ1-2 and V is TRBV30; D might be TRBD1 (5 bases). Per germline, CDR1 GTSNPN and CDR2 SVGIG (reference sequence). The V end lost 2 bases, the J end lost 4 bases, and 8 bases lay between the germline ends. CDR3 length: 12 amino acids. This chain's CDR3 is CAWSLGVYGYTF. CDR3 bases: TGTGCCTGGAGTCTAGGGGTCTATGGCTACACCTTC.

In the case of this clone: The sample contains more than one DNA sequence encoding this CDR3. The rearrangement links TRBV5-1 to TRBJ2-3; perhaps TRBD2 as D (5 bases). Deletions cut 4 bases from V and 6 bases from J, with 12 bases between. Germline CDR1 reads SGHRS; CDR2 reads YFSETQ. The CDR3 runs 13 residues. The CDR3: CASSPGVGDTQYF. The CDR3, as DNA: TGCGCCAGCAGCCCCGGGGTGGGGGATACGCAGTATTTT.